This T cell receptor (beta chain) derives from a study of a mutant IDH1 vaccine in newly diagnosed glioma. Study details: Vaccination started 4-6 weeks after radiotherapy alone, or with temozolomide cycles. Beforehand, treatment had been radiotherapy, temozolomide, or both; the majority received both. Study observations and caveats: In around 93% of patients, immune responses induced by the vaccine occurred.

Described time point: week 5, during vaccination. Every vaccination contained 300 ug of the mutant IDH1 20-mer peptide and was paired with topical imiquimod. New astrocytomas of WHO grade 3 or 4 that were IDH1-mutant and ATRX-lost were found in the donors. As regards this clone: Its antigen is unknown.

The assay was immunoSEQ multiplex PCR, and TCRdb's table has in-frame clones only and misses some. The sample includes roughly 72,000 clones, 90% to 95% of them seen just once. The CDR3 length is 14 residues. Germline CDR1 and CDR2: WNHNN and SYGVQD (reference sequence). The trim removed 4 bases at V and 9 bases at J, leaving 9 bases unmatched. This receptor was taken from a woman in her 50s with glioma. The sequencing here drew on PBMCs, taken from a glioma patient whose treatment included an IDH1 peptide vaccine. The gene calls are TRBV10-1 and TRBJ2-1; 7 nucleotides match TRBD2. Written as DNA, the CDR3 is TGCGCCAGCAGTGTGGCGGGAGAAGTCGGTGAGCAGTTCTTC. Translating it yields CASSVAGEVGEQFF.